This T cell receptor beta chain was found in a study of T cells in Graves' hyperthyroidism and ophthalmopathy. This clonotype has at least ten counts. Its antigen is undetermined. Regarding the study as a whole: Researchers found most expanded thyroid clonotypes above 0.001 in blood as well.

This CDR3 has 16 residues. V was trimmed by 3 bases and J by 4 bases, leaving 16 bases between them. Germline values: CDR1 MNHNS, CDR2 SASEGT. For ophthalmopathy patients, the Clinical Activity Score was at least 3 and the NOSPECS grade at least 4; duration was under 3 months. PBMCs were obtained from approximately 9.2 ml fresh peripheral blood. Template material for amplifying TCR beta CDR3 regions consisted of RNA transcripts. Using the HTBI primer set, a first-round RT-PCR was run on the TCR CDR3. In TCRdb, the multiplex PCR reads were re-called with MiXCR into one record per CDR3 protein. The sample holds about 350,000 distinct CDR3 sequences; roughly 13% are singletons and the top ten take 30% to 35%.

The TCR originated in a woman in her thirties or forties with Graves' ophthalmopathy. The V and J genes are TRBV6-1 and TRBJ1-5; D unclear. Sequenced input: blood. CDR3 loop: CASSDIPVLGNQPQHF. The CDR3 bases are TGTGCCAGCAGTGACATCCCGGTTCTGGGGAATCAGCCCCAGCATTTT.